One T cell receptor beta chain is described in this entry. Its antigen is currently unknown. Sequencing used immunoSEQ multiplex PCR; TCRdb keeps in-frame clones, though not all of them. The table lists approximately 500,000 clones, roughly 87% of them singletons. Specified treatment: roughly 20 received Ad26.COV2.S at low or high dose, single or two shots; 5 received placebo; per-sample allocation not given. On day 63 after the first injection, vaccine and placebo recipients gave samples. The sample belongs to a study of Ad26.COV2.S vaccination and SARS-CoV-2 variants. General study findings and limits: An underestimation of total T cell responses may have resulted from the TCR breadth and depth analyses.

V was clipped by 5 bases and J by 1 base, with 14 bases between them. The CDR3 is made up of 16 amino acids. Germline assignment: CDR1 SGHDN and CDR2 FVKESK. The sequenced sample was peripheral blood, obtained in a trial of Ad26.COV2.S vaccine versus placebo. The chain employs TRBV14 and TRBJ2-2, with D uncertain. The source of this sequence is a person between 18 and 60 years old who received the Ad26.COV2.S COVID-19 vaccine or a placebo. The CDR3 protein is CASSELGRLNTGELFF. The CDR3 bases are TGTGCCAGCAGCGAACTGGGCAGGCTGAACACCGGGGAGCTGTTTTTT.